Each of the 24 T cell receptor beta chains below was sequenced from the same sample in a study of technical replicates of blood from several donors. The repertoire was sequenced with immunoSEQ multiplex PCR; TCRdb's copy has only in-frame clones and lacks some. The profile shows tens of thousands of clones, approximately 97% of them singletons. The material sequenced was T cells isolated from PBMCs. These receptor sequences come from a human donor in good health.

The rearrangement joins TRBV21-1 to TRBJ1-1; the table's D gene call, TRBD1, was not cross checked with the DNA. TRBV21-1 is described as a pseudogene. The CDR3 covers 12 residues. The CDR3 coding sequence is TGTGCCAGCGTCGCCAGAAACACTGAAGCTTTCTTT. Residues: CASVARNTEAFF.

V and J are TRBV29-1 and TRBJ2-1; 8 nucleotides line up with TRBD1. CDR3 length: 15 amino acids. J was trimmed by 7 bases and V by 7 bases; bases with no gene match: 15. In germline, CDR1 is SQVTM, CDR2 ANQGSEA. CDR3 coding DNA: TGCAGCGCCTTGGGACAGGTCCGGAGGACGAATGAGCAGTTCTTC. Protein sequence: CSALGQVRRTNEQFF.

In its sample, this clone was seen once. The chain has TRBV5-1 and TRBJ1-4; D remains ambiguous. The CDR3 is 13 amino acids. Germline V gene data show CDR1 as SGHRS and CDR2 as YFSETQ. The ends were cut back, 1 base at V and 8 bases at J, with 9 bases in the middle. The CDR3 DNA sequence: TGCGCCAGCAGCTTGTCGCCGGGGGAAAAACTGTTTTTT. Translation gives CASSLSPGEKLFF.

The rearrangement links TRBV4-1 to TRBJ2-3; tentative D call: TRBD1 (6 bases). Germline V lookup: CDR1 MGHRA, CDR2 YSYEKL. CDR3 size: 16 residues. Between the trimmed V and J ends, which lost 0 bases and 1 base, there was a span of 11 bases. The CDR3 DNA follows: TGCGCCAGCAGCCAAGATGGGGGCCTCGGCACAGATACGCAGTATTTT. Encoded protein: CASSQDGGLGTDTQYF.

The chain carries TRBV27 and TRBJ2-7; 7 bases map to TRBD2. The CDR3 consists of 16 residues. Trimming took 2 bases from V and 4 from J; bases not matched to a gene: 11. The V gene's germline CDR1 is MNHEY and CDR2 SMNVEV (reference sequence). CDR3 region: CASSLAGGGSPYEQYF. CDR3 nucleotide sequence: TGTGCCAGCAGTTTAGCCGGGGGAGGGAGTCCTTACGAGCAGTACTTC.

The rearrangement joins TRBV7-9 to TRBJ2-2; D may be TRBD2 (6 bases). The CDR3 is made up of 16 amino acids. Trimming shortened V by 0 bases and J by 1 base, and 9 bases separated the two germline ends. Germline lookup yields CDR1 SEHNR and CDR2 FQNEAQ (reference sequence). The CDR3 DNA is TGTGCCAGCAGCTTAGCGGTCGGGGGGAACACCGGGGAGCTGTTTTTT. Protein product: CASSLAVGGNTGELFF.

This clone was found a few times. The V and J genes are TRBV11-2 and TRBJ1-1, with D uncertain. Trimming cost V 3 bases and J 0 bases, with 14 bases left between them. The CDR3 length is 16 residues. Germline V CDR1 and CDR2: SGHAT, FQNNGV. The CDR3 coding sequence is TGTGCCAGCAGCTTTCTTCTCCTCTCTATGAACACTGAAGCTTTCTTT. As protein: CASSFLLLSMNTEAFF.

The sample holds one count of this clone. The CDR3 spells CASSLTGGKTQYF. As DNA, the CDR3 is TGTGCCAGCAGTTTAACAGGTGGTAAGACCCAGTACTTC. The rearrangement joins TRBV27 to TRBJ2-5; D perhaps matches TRBD1 (5 bases). Germline values: CDR1 MNHEY, CDR2 SMNVEV (reference sequence). The V gene lost 2 bases and the J gene lost 6 bases, with 10 bases spanning the gap. The CDR3 runs to 13 residues.

The chain links TRBV2 to TRBJ2-7, with D maybe TRBD1 (5 bases). Germline values: CDR1 SNHLY, CDR2 FYNNEI. This CDR3 contains 14 residues. The ends were cut back, 6 bases at V and 2 bases at J, with 14 bases in the middle. CDR3 nucleotides: TGTGCCAGCAGCGACCCCGACAGCGCCTACGAGCAGTACTTC. Translation gives CASSDPDSAYEQYF.

V usage is TRBV19 and J usage is TRBJ2-1; tentative D call: TRBD2 (5 bases). The CDR3 is 16 residues long. The germline V and J ends were trimmed by 5 bases and 7 bases, with 21 bases remaining between them. From germline, CDR1 is LNHDA and CDR2 SQIVND (reference sequence). The CDR3 sequence is CASSVETFRRRNEQFF. Here the CDR3 DNA reads TGTGCCAGTAGTGTGGAGACTTTCCGGAGGAGGAATGAGCAGTTCTTC.

The J gene is TRBJ1-5, the V gene TRBV27; tentatively, D is TRBD1 (5 bases). Germline V gives CDR1 MNHEY, CDR2 SMNVEV (reference sequence). Trimming removed 3 bases at V and 2 bases at J, with 20 bases between. The CDR3 extends over 18 amino acids. The CDR3: CASSFRAAGVSGNQPQHF. CDR3 DNA: TGTGCCAGCAGTTTTAGGGCCGCGGGGGTAAGTGGCAATCAGCCCCAGCATTTT.

Here the CDR3 DNA reads TGTGCCAGCAGAGAGTCCAGGCCCGGGGACACCATATATTTT. Amino acids: CASRESRPGDTIYF. The rearrangement uses TRBV6-1 and TRBJ1-3; no firm D call. The V end was cut by 6 bases, the J end by 8 bases, with 17 bases between. CDR1 is MNHNS, CDR2 SASEGT, per germline. This CDR3 region has 14 residues.

This clone showed up just once. This sequence joins TRBV6-5 and TRBJ2-3; D is unclear. Trimming removed 2 bases from V and 0 bases from J, with 9 bases in between. This CDR3 is 15 amino acids long. Germline loops: CDR1 MNHEY, CDR2 SVGAGI. The CDR3 DNA follows: TGTGCCAGCAGTTACGGGCAGTTCAGCACAGATACGCAGTATTTT. Protein sequence: CASSYGQFSTDTQYF.

This CDR3 is CASITLQGSGANVLTF. The DNA for the CDR3 is TGTGCCAGCATCACCTTACAGGGTTCCGGGGCCAACGTCCTGACTTTC. The chain employs TRBV11-2 and TRBJ2-6; tentatively, D is TRBD1 (6 bases). This CDR3 is built from 16 residues. In germline, CDR1 is SGHAT, CDR2 FQNNGV. The germline V and J ends were trimmed by 7 bases and 4 bases, with 17 bases remaining between them.

Here the CDR3 DNA reads TGTGCCAGTCAGGACAGACCGAATCAGCCCCAGCATTTT. Translation: CASQDRPNQPQHF. The chain combines TRBV28 with TRBJ1-5; possibly TRBD1 for D (6 bases). The CDR3 has 13 amino acids. Germline V CDR1 and CDR2: MDHEN, SYDVKM. V shed 9 bases and J shed 4 bases, with 13 bases lying between them. Together with reference TRBV28 and TRBJ1-5, the CDR3 gives the full variable domain: DVKVTQSSRYLVKRTGEKVFLECVQDMDHENMFWYRQDPGLGLRLIYFSYDVKMKEKGDIPEGYSVSREKKERFSLILESASTNQTSMYLCASQDRPNQPQHFGDGTRLSIL.

V gene TRBV2 combines with J gene TRBJ2-5; 9 bases map to TRBD2. The CDR3 is 16 residues long. Germline V gene sequence: CDR1 SNHLY, CDR2 FYNNEI. The ends lost 2 bases at V and 2 bases at J; junction bases unmatched: 6. CDR3 loop: CASSEFPSGIQETQYF. The CDR3 nucleotides are TGTGCCAGCAGTGAATTTCCTAGCGGGATACAAGAGACCCAGTACTTC.

For the CDR3, the DNA is TGTGCCAGCAGCTTAGACTACAGGGGGCTAGATCAGCCCCAGCATTTT. Translating it yields CASSLDYRGLDQPQHF. The chain uses TRBV7-9 and TRBJ1-5, with 9 bases aligning to TRBD1. The CDR3 has 16 amino acids. CDR1 SEHNR and CDR2 FQNEAQ come from the germline V gene (reference sequence). J was trimmed by 5 bases and V by 1 base; bases with no gene match: 6.

V gene TRBV6-1 combines with J gene TRBJ1-2, with 10 bases that match TRBD1. J gave up 7 bases and V 3 bases, and 5 bases lay outside the gene matches. The germline gives CDR1 MNHNS, CDR2 SASEGT. The CDR3 runs to 14 residues. The CDR3 loop is CASSDPGQGSGYTF. CDR3 sequence (DNA): TGTGCCAGCAGTGACCCGGGACAGGGGTCTGGCTACACCTTC.

This sequence joins TRBV5-1 and TRBJ2-3, with D possibly matching TRBD2 (6 bases). This CDR3 spans 16 amino acids. CDR1 is SGHRS and CDR2 is YFSETQ in the germline V gene. Trimming left V 5 bases short and J 1 base short, with 17 bases between. The CDR3, as DNA: TGCGCCAGCAGGAATGGGGCGGGGTCGGGCACAGATACGCAGTATTTT. It encodes CASRNGAGSGTDTQYF. The full variable domain, with the rest looked up from reference TRBV5-1 and TRBJ2-3, is KAGVTQTPRYLIKTRGQQVTLSCSPISGHRSVSWYQQTPGQGLQFLFEYFSETQRNKGNFPGRFSGRQFSNSRSEMNVSTLELGDSALYLCASRNGAGSGTDTQYFGPGTRLTVL.

This chain joins TRBV18 and TRBJ2-1, with D tentatively TRBD2 (6 bases). The germline V gene has CDR1 KGHSH and CDR2 LQKENI. This CDR3 has 17 amino acids. V lost 6 bases to trimming and J lost 0 bases, with 18 bases between them. CDR3 protein: CASSVGTFYSSYNEQFF. The CDR3 nucleotides read TGTGCCAGCTCGGTCGGGACTTTTTACAGCTCCTACAATGAGCAGTTCTTC.

The chain links TRBV19 to TRBJ2-3; 8 bases align to TRBD1. V was pared by 5 bases and J by 6 bases, with 16 bases of the junction left unmatched. The germline gives CDR1 LNHDA, CDR2 SQIVND (reference sequence). The CDR3 runs to 17 residues. The CDR3 is CASSPPAGTGGADTQYF. CDR3 coding DNA: TGTGCCAGTAGTCCCCCTGCGGGGACAGGAGGGGCGGATACGCAGTATTTT.

J is TRBJ1-5 and V is TRBV28; 7 nucleotides match TRBD1. Per germline, CDR1 MDHEN and CDR2 SYDVKM. The CDR3 length is 14 residues. The V and J ends lost 6 bases and 5 bases, in that order; junction bases with no gene match: 7. CDR3 sequence (DNA): TGTGCCAGCAGCCTGCCAGGGGGAGATCAGCCCCAGCATTTT. Its translation: CASSLPGGDQPQHF.

This rearrangement joins TRBV11-2 to TRBJ2-2; a possible D gene is TRBD2 (5 bases). This CDR3 is 13 amino acids long. V was clipped by 5 bases and J by 7 bases, with 11 bases between them. In germline, CDR1 is SGHAT, CDR2 FQNNGV. This CDR3 is CASSAFRGGELFF. The CDR3 DNA is TGTGCCAGCAGCGCATTCCGGGGCGGGGAGCTGTTTTTT.

The V and J genes are TRBV29-1 and TRBJ2-7; D perhaps matches TRBD1 (5 bases). This CDR3 has 13 residues. CDR1 SQVTM and CDR2 ANQGSEA come from the germline V gene. V shed 2 bases and J shed 5 bases, with 13 bases lying between them. This CDR3 is CSVEQGINDEQYF. The CDR3 nucleotides are TGCAGCGTTGAACAGGGAATTAATGACGAGCAGTACTTC.